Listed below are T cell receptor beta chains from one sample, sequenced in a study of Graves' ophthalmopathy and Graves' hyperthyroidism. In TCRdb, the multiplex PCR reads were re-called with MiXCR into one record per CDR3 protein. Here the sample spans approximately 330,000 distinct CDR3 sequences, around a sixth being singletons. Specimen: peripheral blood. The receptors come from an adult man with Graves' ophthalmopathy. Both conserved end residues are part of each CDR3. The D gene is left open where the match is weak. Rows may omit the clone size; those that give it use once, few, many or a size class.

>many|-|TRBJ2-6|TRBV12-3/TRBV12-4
TGTGCCAGCAAAGCGAATGGGGCCAACGTCCTGACTTTC
CASKANGANVLTF
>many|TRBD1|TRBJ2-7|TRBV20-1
TGCAGTGCTAGGGGGACAGACTCCTACGAGCAGTACTTC
CSARGTDSYEQYF
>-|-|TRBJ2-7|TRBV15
TGTGCCACCAGCAGAGAAGGTTACGAGCAGTACTTC
CATSREGYEQYF
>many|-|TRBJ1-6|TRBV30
TGTGCCTGGAGTAAGGGGTTGGATGATTCACCCCTCCACTTT
CAWSKGLDDSPLHF
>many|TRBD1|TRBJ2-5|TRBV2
TGTGCCAGCAGTCAAGACAGGACAGGGCTAGAGACCCAGTACTTC
CASSQDRTGLETQYF
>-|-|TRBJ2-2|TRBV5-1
TGCGCCAGCAGCTTGGACCTAGCTTCCGGGGAGCTGTTTTTT
CASSLDLASGELFF
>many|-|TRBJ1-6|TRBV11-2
TGTGCCAGCAACTTAGGTCTGGGTTCCCAATCACCCCTCCACTTT
CASNLGLGSQSPLHF
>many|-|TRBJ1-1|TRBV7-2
TGTGCCAGCAGCTTACAGGGTTATCTGAACACTGAAGCTTTCTTT
CASSLQGYLNTEAFF
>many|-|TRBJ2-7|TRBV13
TGTGCCAGCAGCGTCTACGGGATTCACTACGAGCAGTACTTC
CASSVYGIHYEQYF
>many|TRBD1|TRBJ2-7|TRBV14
TGTGCCAGCAGCCAAGGAACAGGGGGGTCCTACGAGCAGTACTTC
CASSQGTGGSYEQYF
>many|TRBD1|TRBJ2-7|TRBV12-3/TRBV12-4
TGTGCCAGCAGTTTAGCGGGACAGAGCTACGAGCAGTACTTC
CASSLAGQSYEQYF